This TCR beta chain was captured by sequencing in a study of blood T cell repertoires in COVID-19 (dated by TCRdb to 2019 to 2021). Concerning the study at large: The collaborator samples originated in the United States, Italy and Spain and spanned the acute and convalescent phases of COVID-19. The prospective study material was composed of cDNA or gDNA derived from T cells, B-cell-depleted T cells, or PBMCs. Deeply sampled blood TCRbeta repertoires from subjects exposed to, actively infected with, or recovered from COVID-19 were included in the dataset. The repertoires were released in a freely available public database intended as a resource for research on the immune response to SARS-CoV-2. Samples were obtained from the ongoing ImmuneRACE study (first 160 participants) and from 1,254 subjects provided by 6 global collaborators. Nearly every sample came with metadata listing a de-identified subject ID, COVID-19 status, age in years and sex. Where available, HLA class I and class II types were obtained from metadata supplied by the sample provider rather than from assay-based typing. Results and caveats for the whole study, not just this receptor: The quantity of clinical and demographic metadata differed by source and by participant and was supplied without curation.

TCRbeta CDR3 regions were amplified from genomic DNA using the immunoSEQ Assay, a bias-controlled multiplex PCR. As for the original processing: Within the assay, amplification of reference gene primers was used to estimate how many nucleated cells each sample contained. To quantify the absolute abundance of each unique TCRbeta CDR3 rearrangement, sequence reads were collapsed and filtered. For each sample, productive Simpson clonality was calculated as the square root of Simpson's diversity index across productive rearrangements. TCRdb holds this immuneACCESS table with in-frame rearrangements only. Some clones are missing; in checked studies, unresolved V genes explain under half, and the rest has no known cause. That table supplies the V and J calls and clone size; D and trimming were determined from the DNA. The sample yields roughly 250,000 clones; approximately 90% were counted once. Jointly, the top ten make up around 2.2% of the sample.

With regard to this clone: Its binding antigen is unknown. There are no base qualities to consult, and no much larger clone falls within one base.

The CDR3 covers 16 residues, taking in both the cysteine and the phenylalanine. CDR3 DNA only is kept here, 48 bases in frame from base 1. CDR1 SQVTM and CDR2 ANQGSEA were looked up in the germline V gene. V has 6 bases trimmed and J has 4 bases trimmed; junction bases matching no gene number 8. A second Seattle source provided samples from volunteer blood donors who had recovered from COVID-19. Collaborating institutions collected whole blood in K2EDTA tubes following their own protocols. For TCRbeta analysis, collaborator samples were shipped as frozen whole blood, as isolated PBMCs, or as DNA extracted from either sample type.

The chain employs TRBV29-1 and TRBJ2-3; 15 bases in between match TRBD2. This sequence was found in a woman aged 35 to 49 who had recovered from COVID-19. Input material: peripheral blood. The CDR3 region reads CSVAGTSGRIPDTQYF. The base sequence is TGCAGCGTCGCCGGGACTAGCGGGAGGATCCCAGATACGCAGTATTTT.